Listed here is a single T cell receptor (beta chain). This sample is drawn from a study of long-term antiretroviral therapy in people with HIV. The run of the v3.0 immunoSEQ assay was at survey level. Only in-frame clones appear in the TCRdb table, and some are missing; sequencing was by immunoSEQ multiplex PCR. The sample includes about 35,000 clones, around 83% of them seen just once. This CDR3 has 15 amino acids. Trimming shortened V by 3 bases and J by 4 bases, and 16 bases separated the two germline ends. Germline V CDR1 and CDR2: KGHSH, LQKENI. The sample was unsorted PBMCs, taken 1 year after starting antiretroviral therapy. The TCR was taken from a man aged 18 to 35 with HIV. The chain employs TRBV18 and TRBJ2-7, with D possibly TRBD1 on 7 matching bases. CDR3 loop: CASSPRQGGWYEQYF. The CDR3 DNA reads as TGTGCCAGCTCACCTCGACAGGGAGGTTGGTACGAGCAGTACTTC.